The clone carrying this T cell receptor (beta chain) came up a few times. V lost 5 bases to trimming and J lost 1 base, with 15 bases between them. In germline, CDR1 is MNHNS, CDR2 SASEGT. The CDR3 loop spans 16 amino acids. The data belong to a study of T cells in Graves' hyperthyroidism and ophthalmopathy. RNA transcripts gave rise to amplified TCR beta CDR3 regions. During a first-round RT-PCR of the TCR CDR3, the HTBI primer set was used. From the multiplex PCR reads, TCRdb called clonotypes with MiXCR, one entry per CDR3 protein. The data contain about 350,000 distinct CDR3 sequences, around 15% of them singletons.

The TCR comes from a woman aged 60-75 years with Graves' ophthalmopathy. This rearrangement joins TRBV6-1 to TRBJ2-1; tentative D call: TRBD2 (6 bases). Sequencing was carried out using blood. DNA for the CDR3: TGTGCCAGCAGTTACTCCCACGGGAGATCCTACAATGAGCAGTTCTTC. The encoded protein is CASSYSHGRSYNEQFF.